The entry below gives a single TCR beta chain sequence along with its context. Its antigen is still unknown. No base-level quality is on record; no much larger clone is a single base apart. Spanning cysteine to phenylalanine, the CDR3 consists of 15 amino acids. CDR3 DNA is the only sequence kept; it has 45 bases, read in frame from the first base. CDR1 and CDR2 are read off the germline V gene as SGHVS and FQNEAQ. From V the trimming removes 6 bases and from J it removes 4 bases, while the gene matches leave 7 bases of the junction unaccounted for. TCRbeta CDR3 regions were amplified from genomic DNA by means of the immunoSEQ Assay, a bias-controlled multiplex PCR. The published analysis was carried out like this. Nucleated cell counts per sample were estimated from amplification of reference gene primers within the assay. Sequence reads were collapsed and filtered to measure the absolute abundance of every unique TCRbeta CDR3 rearrangement. For each sample, productive Simpson clonality was calculated by taking the square root of Simpson's diversity index across productive rearrangements. In TCRdb, the immuneACCESS table is reduced to in-frame sequences with V and J assigned. These tables do not hold every clone; where another copy was compared, an unresolved V gene accounts for under half, and the others remain unexplained. From that table come the V and J calls and clone size; the DNA was used to work out D and trimming. The sample contains some 270,000 clones, approximately 88% of them found a single time. The top ten clonotypes cover around 3.1% of the sample.

In the prospective study, participants were roughly 18 to 90 years old, resided in approximately 22 geographic areas of the United States, and were enrolled through a virtual design. Cohort assignment in the prospective study relied on participant-reported clinical history from a screening survey and a study questionnaire. Exposed participants had been in contact with someone with a PCR-confirmed or clinician-diagnosed COVID-19 case within 2 weeks of study entry. Mobile phlebotomists in the prospective study collected whole blood, serum and a nasopharyngeal or oropharyngeal swab from every participant. Participants in the prospective study had the option to provide additional blood draws and questionnaires over a roughly two-month period. Blood samples from the prospective study were shipped frozen or at room temperature prior to DNA extraction. The data were obtained in a study of blood T cell repertoires in COVID-19 (dated by TCRdb to the early 2020s). Regarding the study in general: The collaborator samples originated in the United States, Italy and Spain and spanned the acute and convalescent phases of COVID-19. HLA class I and class II types, where available, came from metadata supplied by the sample provider rather than from assay-based typing. The samples were drawn from the first 160 participants of the ongoing ImmuneRACE study and from 950 to 1,500 subjects provided by 6 global collaborators. A freely available public database, intended as a resource for researchers studying the immune response to SARS-CoV-2, is where the repertoires were released. Nearly every sample came with metadata listing a de-identified subject ID, COVID-19 status, age in years and sex. The material from the prospective study consisted of cDNA or gDNA derived from T cells, B-cell-depleted T cells, or PBMCs. Deeply sampled blood TCRbeta repertoires from subjects exposed to, actively infected with, or recovered from COVID-19 were included in the dataset. The research as a whole found: The quantity of clinical and demographic metadata differed by source and by participant and was supplied without curation.

Sequencing was carried out using PBMCs or T cells enriched from blood (not recorded which). The rearranged chain carries TRBV7-8 and TRBJ1-3; 9 middle bases align to TRBD1. The clonotype comes from a woman in her 40s who had been exposed to COVID-19. The CDR3 has the sequence CASSPGQGRGNTIYF. The DNA sequence is TGTGCCAGCAGTCCCGGACAGGGGAGAGGAAACACCATATATTTT.